These 26 T cell receptor beta chains share one sample of origin, sequenced in a study of vaccination effects on CD4 cells after COVID-19. Generated by immunoSEQ multiplex PCR, the TCRdb table keeps only in-frame clones and is missing some. There are 35,000 to 40,000 clones in the sample; about four fifths occur only once, and 3% lies in the top ten. No antigen has been assigned to these receptors. Following 10 days of culture, CD4+ T cells were isolated. The specimen was CD4+ T cells from PBMCs cultured without peptide, collected before COVID-19 vaccination. Receptor source: a human donor who received a COVID-19 vaccine.

This clone was observed a single time. The genes are TRBV5-8 and TRBJ2-7, with TRBD1 matching 8 bases. Germline loops: CDR1 SGHTS, CDR2 YDEGEE. The CDR3 covers 14 residues. The V segment lost 4 bases and the J segment 5 bases; nucleotides outside the gene matches: 8. CDR3 coding DNA: TGTGCCAGCAGCCCCAGACAGGGGTTTAACGAGCAGTACTTC. Protein: CASSPRQGFNEQYF.

The chain joins TRBV4-1 to TRBJ1-5, with D uncertain. Trimming pared 0 bases from V and 9 bases from J, leaving 9 bases between. CDR1 and CDR2 from the germline V gene are MGHRA and YSYEKL. This CDR3 region has 13 residues. CDR3 coding DNA: TGCGCCAGCAGCCAAGATGGACGGGGGCCCCAGCATTTT. Translated: CASSQDGRGPQHF.

The chain recombines TRBV12-3 or TRBV12-4 with TRBJ1-5; D is uncertain. V was trimmed by 5 bases and J by 4 bases, leaving 9 bases between them. This CDR3 comprises 13 residues. The CDR3 sequence is CASSPRRNQPQHF. In DNA form, the CDR3 reads TGTGCCAGCAGTCCGCGCCGGAATCAGCCCCAGCATTTT.

This sequence joins TRBV18 and TRBJ1-1, with unresolved D. Trimming took 1 base from V and 5 from J, leaving 11 bases between them. The CDR3 is 14 amino acids. Germline values: CDR1 KGHSH, CDR2 LQKENI. CDR3 protein: CASSPQGRVTEAFF. The CDR3 coding sequence is TGTGCCAGCTCACCACAGGGTAGGGTAACTGAAGCTTTCTTT. The full variable domain, completed using reference TRBV18 and TRBJ1-1, is NAGVMQNPRHLVRRRGQEARLRCSPMKGHSHVYWYRQLPEEGLKFMVYLQKENIIDESGMPKERFSAEFPKEGPSILRIQQVVRGDSAAYFCASSPQGRVTEAFFGQGTRLTVV.

The chain uses TRBV10-1 and TRBJ2-7; D could derive from TRBD1 or TRBD2 (5 bases each). The CDR3 is 14 amino acids. V shed 9 bases and J shed 3 bases, with 18 bases lying between them. CDR1 is WNHNN and CDR2 is SYGVQD in the germline V gene (reference sequence). The CDR3 loop is CASFVTGHNYEQYF. Written as DNA, the CDR3 is TGCGCCAGTTTTGTCACGGGGCACAACTACGAGCAGTACTTC.

V and J are TRBV24-1 and TRBJ1-1; 12 bases are a match to TRBD1. Germline CDR1 is KGHDR and CDR2 is SFDVKD. The CDR3 has 15 amino acids. V gave up 7 bases and J gave up 1 base; unmatched junction bases: 3. The CDR3, as DNA: TGTGCCACCAGGGGGACAGGGGGCGAGAACACTGAAGCTTTCTTT. This sequence encodes CATRGTGGENTEAFF.

The rearrangement joins TRBV6-5 to TRBJ1-5; D not certain. V was cut by 6 bases and J by 1 base, with 10 bases left in between. CDR3 length: 14 amino acids. CDR1 and CDR2 from the germline V gene are MNHEY and SVGAGI. The CDR3 nucleotides read TGTGCCAGCAGAAAGAGTGGGAGCAATCAGCCCCAGCATTTT. It codes for CASRKSGSNQPQHF.

The rearrangement links TRBV6-6 to TRBJ1-2, with TRBD1 as a possible D gene (5 bases). The germline V gene has CDR1 MNHNY and CDR2 SVGAGI (reference sequence). Between the trimmed V and J ends, which lost 0 bases and 4 bases, there was a span of 15 bases. The CDR3 covers 16 residues. CDR3 coding DNA: TGTGCCAGCAGTTACTCACGGGAGGGGACTATCTATGGCTACACCTTC. It encodes CASSYSREGTIYGYTF.

This clone has just a few counts. This chain connects TRBV15 to TRBJ1-6; D possibly corresponds to TRBD1 (6 bases). The CDR3 has 16 residues. The germline CDR1 and CDR2 sequences are LNHNV and YYDKDF (reference sequence). V was shortened by 4 bases and J by 4 bases, with 14 bases between the two germline ends. The CDR3 bases are TGTGCCACCAGCACCACAGAGGGGGGGTATAATTCACCCCTCCACTTT. Protein sequence: CATSTTEGGYNSPLHF.

This chain uses TRBV6-4 with TRBJ1-5; D perhaps matches TRBD1 (5 bases). CDR1 and CDR2 (germline): MRHNA, SNTAGT. With 3 bases removed from V and 4 bases from J, the gap between germline ends came to 16 bases. This CDR3 is 16 amino acids long. The CDR3 region is CASSERDPKPNQPQHF. CDR3 sequence (DNA): TGTGCCAGCAGTGAGAGGGACCCGAAGCCGAATCAGCCCCAGCATTTT.

This clone was detected once. V and J are TRBV6-4 and TRBJ1-1, with D perhaps TRBD1 (6 bases). CDR1 and CDR2 (germline): MRHNA, SNTAGT. The CDR3 runs 14 residues. The ends were cut back, 6 bases at V and 4 bases at J, with 15 bases in the middle. CDR3 sequence (DNA): TGTGCCAGCAGACTAGGGGGGGTCGGCACTGAAGCTTTCTTT. Translating gives CASRLGGVGTEAFF.

V is TRBV5-1 and J is TRBJ2-3, with D uncertain. V lost 2 bases and J lost 0, with 16 bases in between. There are 17 residues in the CDR3. Germline assignment: CDR1 SGHRS and CDR2 YFSETQ. In DNA form, the CDR3 reads TGCGCCAGCAGCTTCGGTCTTAGCCCACCTAGCACAGATACGCAGTATTTT. This gives the protein CASSFGLSPPSTDTQYF.

In its sample, this clone was seen once. V and J are TRBV3-1 (or the pseudogene TRBV3-2) and TRBJ1-1; 7 nucleotides agree with TRBD1. With V trimmed by 6 bases and J by 4 bases, 2 bases remained unmatched. The length of the CDR3 is 12 residues. The germline V gene has CDR1 LGHDT and CDR2 YNNKEL (reference sequence). The CDR3 reads CASRKGATEAFF. DNA for the CDR3: TGTGCCAGCAGAAAGGGGGCCACTGAAGCTTTCTTT.

The V gene is TRBV28, the J gene TRBJ1-2; 10 bases match TRBD1. The trim removed 6 bases at V and 6 bases at J, leaving 4 bases unmatched. The V gene's germline CDR1 is MDHEN and CDR2 SYDVKM. The CDR3 loop spans 13 amino acids. The CDR3 nucleotides are TGTGCCAGCAGAGCCGGGACAGGGGATGGCTACACCTTC. This gives the protein CASRAGTGDGYTF.

The CDR3 here is CASTGDQRFPSSTDTQYF. CDR3 sequence (DNA): TGTGCCAGTACCGGGGACCAACGGTTCCCCTCTAGCACAGATACGCAGTATTTT. J is TRBJ2-3 and V is TRBV19; D is perhaps TRBD1 or TRBD2 (5 bases each). V lost 7 bases to trimming and J lost 0 bases, with 23 bases between them. This CDR3 comprises 18 residues. Germline-derived CDR1 and CDR2 are LNHDA and SQIVND (reference sequence).

This clone has more than one count but fewer than ten. The chain links TRBV27 to TRBJ2-3; maybe TRBD2 (6 bases). Germline CDR1 MNHEY, CDR2 SMNVEV (reference sequence). There are 13 residues in the CDR3. The V end was cut by 1 base, the J end by 4 bases, with 6 bases between. The CDR3 sequence is CASSLWGADTQYF. Here the CDR3 DNA reads TGTGCCAGCAGTTTATGGGGGGCAGATACGCAGTATTTT.

The chain couples TRBV6-2 or TRBV6-3 to TRBJ1-1; D not resolved. The V end lost 3 bases, the J end lost 5 bases, and 10 bases lay between the germline ends. Germline loops: CDR1 MNHEY, CDR2 SVGEGT. The CDR3 is made up of 13 amino acids. DNA of the CDR3: TGTGCCAGCAGTTATCGCAGAGAGACTGAAGCTTTCTTT. This codes for CASSYRRETEAFF.

This chain links TRBV9 with TRBJ2-1; tentatively, D is TRBD2 (6 bases). The CDR3 loop spans 15 amino acids. The V end was cut by 4 bases, the J end by 2 bases, with 13 bases between. From germline, CDR1 is SGDLS and CDR2 YYNGEE. The CDR3 region is CASSFLWTTYNEQFF. The CDR3 region has the DNA TGTGCCAGCAGCTTCCTTTGGACTACCTACAATGAGCAGTTCTTC.

This chain joins TRBV4-1 and TRBJ2-1, with D perhaps matching TRBD2 (5 bases). From germline, CDR1 is MGHRA and CDR2 YSYEKL. The CDR3 spans 14 residues. V shed 11 bases and J shed 4 bases, with 18 bases lying between them. The CDR3 here is CAGSGGTFYNEQFF. The CDR3 DNA follows: TGCGCCGGATCCGGAGGCACTTTTTACAATGAGCAGTTCTTC.

The J gene is TRBJ2-1, the V gene TRBV27, with TRBD2 identical over 12 bases. The V and J ends lost 5 bases and 7 bases, in that order; junction bases with no gene match: 6. The CDR3 is 15 residues long. The germline CDR1 and CDR2 sequences are MNHEY and SMNVEV (reference sequence). The CDR3 DNA follows: TGTGCCAGCAGTCCAGGACTAGCGGGATCTAATGAGCAGTTCTTC. Residues: CASSPGLAGSNEQFF.

V is TRBV5-1 and J is TRBJ2-3; no firm D call. This CDR3 region has 16 residues. Germline V gene lookup returns CDR1 SGHRS and CDR2 YFSETQ. With 3 bases removed from V and 4 bases from J, the gap between germline ends came to 18 bases. CDR3 loop: CASSSPTRAVADTQYF. The CDR3 region has the DNA TGCGCCAGCAGCTCCCCTACCAGAGCCGTCGCAGATACGCAGTATTTT. The full variable domain, its missing parts supplied by reference TRBV5-1 and TRBJ2-3, is KAGVTQTPRYLIKTRGQQVTLSCSPISGHRSVSWYQQTPGQGLQFLFEYFSETQRNKGNFPGRFSGRQFSNSRSEMNVSTLELGDSALYLCASSSPTRAVADTQYFGPGTRLTVL.

This chain uses TRBV6-2 or TRBV6-3 with TRBJ2-3; no clear D. Germline CDR1 and CDR2: MNHEY and SVGEGT. The CDR3 loop spans 16 amino acids. V dropped 4 bases and J dropped 0 bases, with 14 bases sitting between them. For the CDR3, the DNA is TGTGCCAGCAGTTCCCGAACAACCCATAGCACAGATACGCAGTATTTT. Translation gives CASSSRTTHSTDTQYF.

The chain is built from TRBV6-5 and TRBJ1-6; D is uncertain. Trimming removed 7 bases at V and 7 bases at J, with 17 bases between. Germline lookup yields CDR1 MNHEY and CDR2 SVGAGI. The CDR3 covers 15 residues. DNA for the CDR3: TGTGCCAGCAAGGCCCCACGGGTTCGGAATTCACCCCTCCACTTT. Amino acids: CASKAPRVRNSPLHF.

The gene calls are TRBV19 and TRBJ2-5; the match to TRBD2 covers 12 bases. Germline assignment: CDR1 LNHDA and CDR2 SQIVND (reference sequence). The CDR3 has 15 residues. With V trimmed by 6 bases and J by 5 bases, 7 bases remained unmatched. CDR3 nucleotide sequence: TGTGCCAGTAGACAGACTAGCGGGAGCGGTGAGACCCAGTACTTC. The encoded protein is CASRQTSGSGETQYF.

J is TRBJ2-1 and V is TRBV11-2; no definite D call. V was shortened by 1 base and J by 0 bases, with 7 bases between the two germline ends. CDR1 and CDR2 from the germline V gene are SGHAT and FQNNGV. The CDR3 is made up of 15 amino acids. CDR3 bases: TGTGCCAGCAGCTTAGCGCCAAGCTCCTACAATGAGCAGTTCTTC. It specifies CASSLAPSSYNEQFF. The complete variable domain, with remaining parts taken from reference TRBV11-2 and TRBJ2-1, reads EAGVAQSPRYKIIEKRQSVAFWCNPISGHATLYWYQQILGQGPKLLIQFQNNGVVDDSQLPKDRFSAERLKGVDSTLKIQPAKLEDSAVYLCASSLAPSSYNEQFFGPGTRLTVL.

This rearrangement joins TRBV2 to TRBJ2-4; D may be TRBD1 or TRBD2 (5 bases each). The length of the CDR3 is 13 residues. CDR1 SNHLY and CDR2 FYNNEI come from the germline V gene. Between the trimmed V and J ends, which lost 6 bases and 5 bases, there was a span of 11 bases. CDR3 sequence: CASSLGEQNIQYF. The CDR3, as DNA: TGTGCCAGCAGCTTAGGGGAGCAAAACATTCAGTACTTC.